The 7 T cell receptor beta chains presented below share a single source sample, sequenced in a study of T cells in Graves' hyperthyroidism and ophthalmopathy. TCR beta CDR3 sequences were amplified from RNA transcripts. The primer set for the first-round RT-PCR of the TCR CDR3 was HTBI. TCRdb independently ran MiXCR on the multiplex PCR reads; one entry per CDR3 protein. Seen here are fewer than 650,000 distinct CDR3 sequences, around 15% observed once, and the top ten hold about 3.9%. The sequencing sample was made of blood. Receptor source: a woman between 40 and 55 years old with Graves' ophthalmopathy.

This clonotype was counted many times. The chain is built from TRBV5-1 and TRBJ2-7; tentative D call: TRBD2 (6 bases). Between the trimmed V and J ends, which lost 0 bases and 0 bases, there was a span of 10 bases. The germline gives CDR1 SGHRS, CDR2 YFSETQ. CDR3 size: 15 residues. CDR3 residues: CASSLDAGSSYEQYF. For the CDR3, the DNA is TGCGCCAGCAGCTTGGATGCGGGAAGCTCCTACGAGCAGTACTTC.

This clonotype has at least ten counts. The chain's CDR3 is CASSPRGPYEQYF. The DNA for the CDR3 is TGTGCCAGCAGTCCCCGGGGGCCCTACGAGCAGTACTTC. This chain connects TRBV6-1 to TRBJ2-7; the D call may be TRBD1 or TRBD2 (6 bases each). CDR3 size: 13 residues. Germline CDR1 and CDR2: MNHNS and SASEGT. The V end was cut by 5 bases, the J end by 2 bases, with 10 bases between.

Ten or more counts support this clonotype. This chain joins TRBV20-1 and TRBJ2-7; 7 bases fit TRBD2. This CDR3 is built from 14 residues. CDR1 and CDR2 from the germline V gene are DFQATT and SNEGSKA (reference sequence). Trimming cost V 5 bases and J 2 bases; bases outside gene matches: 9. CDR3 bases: TGCAGTGCTGGTCAGGGAGGGGCCCCCTACGAGCAGTACTTC. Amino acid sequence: CSAGQGGAPYEQYF.

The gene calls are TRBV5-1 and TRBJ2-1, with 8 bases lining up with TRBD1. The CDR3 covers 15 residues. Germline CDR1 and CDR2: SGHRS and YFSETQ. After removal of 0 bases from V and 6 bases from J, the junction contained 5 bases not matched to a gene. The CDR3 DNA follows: TGCGCCAGCAGCTTGGGGCAGGGGGCTTTCAATGAGCAGTTCTTC. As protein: CASSLGQGAFNEQFF.

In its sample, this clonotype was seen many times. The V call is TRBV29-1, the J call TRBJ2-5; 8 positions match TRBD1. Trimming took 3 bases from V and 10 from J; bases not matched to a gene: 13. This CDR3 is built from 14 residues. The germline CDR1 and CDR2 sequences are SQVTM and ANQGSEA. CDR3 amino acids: CSVESDRVPRDQYF. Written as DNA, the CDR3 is TGCAGCGTTGAGTCGGACAGGGTACCAAGAGACCAGTACTTC. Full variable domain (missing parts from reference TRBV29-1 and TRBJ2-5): SAVISQKPSRDICQRGTSLTIQCQVDSQVTMMFWYRQQPGQSLTLIATANQGSEATYESGFVIDKFPISRPNLTFSTLTVSNMSPEDSSIYLCSVESDRVPRDQYFGPGTRLLVL.

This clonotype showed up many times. Written as DNA, the CDR3 is TGTGCCAGTACCGTCGGGGGGAATTATAATTCACCCCTCCACTTT. Its translation is CASTVGGNYNSPLHF. V is TRBV19 and J is TRBJ1-6, with TRBD1 as a possible D gene (5 bases). The germline V and J ends were trimmed by 7 bases and 4 bases, with 14 bases remaining between them. This CDR3 spans 15 amino acids. Germline V gives CDR1 LNHDA, CDR2 SQIVND (reference sequence).

CDR3 sequence: CASSSDRDFSYEQYF. The CDR3 coding sequence is TGTGCCAGCAGTTCGGACAGGGATTTTTCCTACGAGCAGTACTTC. This rearrangement joins TRBV28 to TRBJ2-7; 8 positions match TRBD1. CDR1 MDHEN and CDR2 SYDVKM come from the germline V gene. Trimming at V came to 4 bases and at J to 1 base, leaving 6 bases not matched to a gene. The CDR3 totals 15 residues.